This T cell receptor beta chain was identified in a study of early stage breast cancer tumors. Each sample had two DNA replicates, roughly 0.5 ug blood or roughly 1.4 ug tissue. Profiling relied on immunoSEQ multiplex PCR, and the TCRdb table lists in-frame clones only, not all of them. The data contain roughly 19,000 clones, roughly 76% of them singletons. Trimming removed 3 bases from V and 1 base from J, with 13 bases in between. Germline V gene data show CDR1 as SGDLS and CDR2 as YYNGEE. The length of the CDR3 is 15 residues. The clonotype was recovered from a person aged 55-75 years with breast cancer. The sequenced material came from blood. V gene TRBV9 combines with J gene TRBJ1-1, with a weak D call TRBD1 (6 bases). The CDR3 reads CASSAYREGNTEAFF. CDR3 DNA sequence: TGTGCCAGCAGCGCATACAGGGAAGGGAACACTGAAGCTTTCTTT.